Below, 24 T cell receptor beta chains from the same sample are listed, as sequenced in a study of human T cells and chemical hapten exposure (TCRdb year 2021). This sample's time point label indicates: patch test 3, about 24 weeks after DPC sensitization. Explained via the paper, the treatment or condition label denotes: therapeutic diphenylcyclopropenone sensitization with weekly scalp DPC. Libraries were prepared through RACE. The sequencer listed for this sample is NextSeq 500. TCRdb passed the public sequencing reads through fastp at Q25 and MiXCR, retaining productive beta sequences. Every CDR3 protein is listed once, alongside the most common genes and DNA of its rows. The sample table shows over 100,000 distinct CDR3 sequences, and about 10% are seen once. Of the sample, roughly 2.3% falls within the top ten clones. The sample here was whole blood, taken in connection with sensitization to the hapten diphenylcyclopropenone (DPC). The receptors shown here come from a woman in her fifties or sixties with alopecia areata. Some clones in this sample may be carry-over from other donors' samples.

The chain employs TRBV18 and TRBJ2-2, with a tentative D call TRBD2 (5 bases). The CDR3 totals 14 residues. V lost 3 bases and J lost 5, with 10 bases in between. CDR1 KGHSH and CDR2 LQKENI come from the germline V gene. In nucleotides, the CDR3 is TGTGCCAGCTCACCCCCGGGCGGGACCGGGGAGCTGTTTTTT. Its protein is CASSPPGGTGELFF.

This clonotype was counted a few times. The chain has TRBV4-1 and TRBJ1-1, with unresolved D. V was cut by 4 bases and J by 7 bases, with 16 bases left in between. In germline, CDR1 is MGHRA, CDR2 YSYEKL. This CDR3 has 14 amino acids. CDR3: CASSPPDARDEAFF. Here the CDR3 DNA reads TGCGCCAGCAGCCCCCCGGACGCCAGAGATGAAGCTTTCTTT.

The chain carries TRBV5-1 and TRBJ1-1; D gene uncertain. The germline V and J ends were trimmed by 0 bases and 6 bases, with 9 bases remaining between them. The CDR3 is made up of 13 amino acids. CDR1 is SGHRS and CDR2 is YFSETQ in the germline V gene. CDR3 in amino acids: CASSLAAVAEAFF. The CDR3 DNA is TGCGCCAGCAGCTTGGCCGCGGTAGCTGAAGCTTTCTTT.

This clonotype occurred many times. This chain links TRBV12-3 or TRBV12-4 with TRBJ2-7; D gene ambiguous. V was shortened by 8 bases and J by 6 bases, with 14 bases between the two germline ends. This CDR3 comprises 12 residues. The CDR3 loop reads CASGPGWGEQYF. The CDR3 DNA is TGTGCCAGCGGTCCTGGTTGGGGCGAGCAGTACTTC.

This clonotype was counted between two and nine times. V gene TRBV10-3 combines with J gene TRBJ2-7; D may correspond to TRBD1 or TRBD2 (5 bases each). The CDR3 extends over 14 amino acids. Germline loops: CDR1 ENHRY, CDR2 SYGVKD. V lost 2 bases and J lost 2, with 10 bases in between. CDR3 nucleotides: TGTGCCATCAGTGAGGGACGGGGACCCTACGAGCAGTACTTC. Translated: CAISEGRGPYEQYF.

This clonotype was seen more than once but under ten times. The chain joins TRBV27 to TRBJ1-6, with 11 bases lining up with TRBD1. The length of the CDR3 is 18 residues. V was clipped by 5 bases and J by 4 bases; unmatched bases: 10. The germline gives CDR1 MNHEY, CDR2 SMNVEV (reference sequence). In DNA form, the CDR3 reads TGTGCCAGCAGTCGCTCGGGACAGGGGGAAGGGTATAATTCACCCCTCCACTTT. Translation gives CASSRSGQGEGYNSPLHF.

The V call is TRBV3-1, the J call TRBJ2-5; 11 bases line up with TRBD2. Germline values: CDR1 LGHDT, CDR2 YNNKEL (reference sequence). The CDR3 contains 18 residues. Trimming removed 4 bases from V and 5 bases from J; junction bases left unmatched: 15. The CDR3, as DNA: TGTGCCAGCAGCCCCCCGCCCCTAGCGGGAGGAAGGGTGGAGACCCAGTACTTC. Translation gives CASSPPPLAGGRVETQYF.

The CDR3 coding sequence is TGTGCCAGCAGGGGACAGGTTTACACTGAAGCTTTCTTT. This codes for CASRGQVYTEAFF. The V call is TRBV6-5, the J call TRBJ1-1; 8 bases align to TRBD1. The J segment lost 3 bases and the V segment lost 6 bases, leaving 3 bases of the junction unmatched. Germline V CDR1 and CDR2: MNHEY, SVGAGI. The CDR3 loop spans 13 amino acids.

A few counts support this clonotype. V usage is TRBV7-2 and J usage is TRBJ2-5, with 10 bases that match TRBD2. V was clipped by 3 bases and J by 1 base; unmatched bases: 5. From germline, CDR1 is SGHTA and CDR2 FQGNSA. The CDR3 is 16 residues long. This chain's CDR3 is CASSLQAGGLQETQYF. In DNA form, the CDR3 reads TGTGCCAGCAGCTTGCAAGCGGGGGGGCTCCAAGAGACCCAGTACTTC.

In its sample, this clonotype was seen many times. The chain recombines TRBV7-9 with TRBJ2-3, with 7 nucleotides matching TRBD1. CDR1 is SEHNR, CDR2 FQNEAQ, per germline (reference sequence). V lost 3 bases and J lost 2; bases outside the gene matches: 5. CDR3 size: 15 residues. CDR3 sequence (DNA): TGTGCCAGCAGCTTGGGTCAGGGGGACACAGATACGCAGTATTTT. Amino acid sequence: CASSLGQGDTDTQYF.

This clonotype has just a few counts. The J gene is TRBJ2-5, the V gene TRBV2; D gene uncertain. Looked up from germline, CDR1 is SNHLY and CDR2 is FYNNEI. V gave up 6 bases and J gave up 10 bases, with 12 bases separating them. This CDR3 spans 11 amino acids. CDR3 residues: CASRPNYDQYF. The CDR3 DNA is TGTGCCAGCAGGCCAAACTACGACCAGTACTTC.

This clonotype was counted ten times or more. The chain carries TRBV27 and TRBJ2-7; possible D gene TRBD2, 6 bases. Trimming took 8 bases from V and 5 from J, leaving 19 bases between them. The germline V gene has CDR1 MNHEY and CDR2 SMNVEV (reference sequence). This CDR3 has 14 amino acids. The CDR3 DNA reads TGTGCCAGCTCCAAGCGGGCCACCCCCCACGAGCAGTACTTC. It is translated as CASSKRATPHEQYF.

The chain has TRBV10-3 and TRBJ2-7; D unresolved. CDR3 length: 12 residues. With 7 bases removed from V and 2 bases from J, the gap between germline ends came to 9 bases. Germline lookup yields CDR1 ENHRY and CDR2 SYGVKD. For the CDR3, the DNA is TGTGCCATCACGGACGGCACCTACGAGCAGTACTTC. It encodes CAITDGTYEQYF.

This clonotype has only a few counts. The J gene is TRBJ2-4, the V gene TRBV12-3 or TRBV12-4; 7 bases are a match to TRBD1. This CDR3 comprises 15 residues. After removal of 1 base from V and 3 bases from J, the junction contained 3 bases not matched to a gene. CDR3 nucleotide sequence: TGTGCCAGCAGTTTAGGCCAGGGGGACAAAAACATTCAGTACTTC. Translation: CASSLGQGDKNIQYF.

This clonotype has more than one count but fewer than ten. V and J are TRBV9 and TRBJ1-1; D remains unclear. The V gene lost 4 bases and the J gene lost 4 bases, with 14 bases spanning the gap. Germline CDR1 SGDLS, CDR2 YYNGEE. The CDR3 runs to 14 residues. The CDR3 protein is CASSPRPGPTEAFF. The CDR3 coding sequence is TGTGCCAGCAGCCCCAGACCCGGGCCCACTGAAGCTTTCTTT.

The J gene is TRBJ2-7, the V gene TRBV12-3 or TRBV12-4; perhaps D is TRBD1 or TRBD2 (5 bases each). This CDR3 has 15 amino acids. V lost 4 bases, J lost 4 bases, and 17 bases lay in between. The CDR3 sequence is CASSSRYPWGYEQYF. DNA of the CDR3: TGTGCCAGCAGTTCCCGATACCCTTGGGGGTACGAGCAGTACTTC.

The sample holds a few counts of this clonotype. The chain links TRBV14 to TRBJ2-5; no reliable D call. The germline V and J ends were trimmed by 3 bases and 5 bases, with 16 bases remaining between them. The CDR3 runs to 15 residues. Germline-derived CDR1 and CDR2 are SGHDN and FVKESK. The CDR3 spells CASSQPFVVPETQYF. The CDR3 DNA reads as TGTGCCAGCAGCCAGCCCTTCGTAGTTCCGGAGACCCAGTACTTC.

CDR3 loop: CASSVITGAYNEQFF. The CDR3 DNA follows: TGTGCCAGTAGTGTAATCACGGGGGCCTACAATGAGCAGTTCTTC. J is TRBJ2-1 and V is TRBV19; maybe TRBD2 (6 bases). With 5 bases removed from V and 2 bases from J, the gap between germline ends came to 13 bases. Looked up from germline, CDR1 is LNHDA and CDR2 is SQIVND (reference sequence). This CDR3 is built from 15 residues.

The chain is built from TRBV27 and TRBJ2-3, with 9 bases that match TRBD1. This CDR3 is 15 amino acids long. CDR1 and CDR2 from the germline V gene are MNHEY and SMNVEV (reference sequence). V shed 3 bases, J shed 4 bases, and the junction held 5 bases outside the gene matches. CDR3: CASSFPGTGPDTQYF. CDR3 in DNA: TGTGCCAGCAGTTTCCCTGGGACAGGGCCAGATACGCAGTATTTT.

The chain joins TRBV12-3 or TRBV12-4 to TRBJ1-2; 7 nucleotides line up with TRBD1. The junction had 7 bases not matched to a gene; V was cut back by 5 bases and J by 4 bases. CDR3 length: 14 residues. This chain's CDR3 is CASSARDRAYGYTF. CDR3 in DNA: TGTGCCAGCAGTGCCCGTGACAGGGCCTATGGCTACACCTTC.

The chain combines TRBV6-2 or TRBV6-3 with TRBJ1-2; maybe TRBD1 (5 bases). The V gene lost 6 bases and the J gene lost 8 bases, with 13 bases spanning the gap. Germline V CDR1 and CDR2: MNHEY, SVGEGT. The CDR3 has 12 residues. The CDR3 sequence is CASSYGTVGYTF. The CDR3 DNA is TGTGCCAGCAGCTACGGGACGGTCGGCTACACCTTC.

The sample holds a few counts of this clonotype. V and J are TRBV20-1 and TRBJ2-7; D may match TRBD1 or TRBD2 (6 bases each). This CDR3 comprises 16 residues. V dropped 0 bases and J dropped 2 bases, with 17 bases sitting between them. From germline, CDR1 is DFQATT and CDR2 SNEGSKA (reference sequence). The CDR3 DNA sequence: TGCAGTGCTAGAGAGGTAGGGGGGTCGACCGCCTACGAGCAGTACTTC. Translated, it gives CSAREVGGSTAYEQYF.

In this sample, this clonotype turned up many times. The CDR3 coding sequence is TGTGCCAGCAGTTACCGGGTTAGCGGGAGCACAGATACGCAGTATTTT. Protein product: CASSYRVSGSTDTQYF. The chain is built from TRBV6-5 and TRBJ2-3, with 7 positions matching TRBD2. The V and J ends lost 2 bases and 0 bases, in that order; junction bases with no gene match: 5. The CDR3 contains 16 residues. Germline loops: CDR1 MNHEY, CDR2 SVGAGI.

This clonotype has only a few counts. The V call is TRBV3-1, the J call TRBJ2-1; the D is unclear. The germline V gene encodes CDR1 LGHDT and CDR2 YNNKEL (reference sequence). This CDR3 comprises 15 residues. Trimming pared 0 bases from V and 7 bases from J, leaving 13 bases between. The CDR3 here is CASSQDLVEANEQFF. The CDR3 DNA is TGTGCCAGCAGCCAAGATCTTGTGGAAGCGAATGAGCAGTTCTTC.